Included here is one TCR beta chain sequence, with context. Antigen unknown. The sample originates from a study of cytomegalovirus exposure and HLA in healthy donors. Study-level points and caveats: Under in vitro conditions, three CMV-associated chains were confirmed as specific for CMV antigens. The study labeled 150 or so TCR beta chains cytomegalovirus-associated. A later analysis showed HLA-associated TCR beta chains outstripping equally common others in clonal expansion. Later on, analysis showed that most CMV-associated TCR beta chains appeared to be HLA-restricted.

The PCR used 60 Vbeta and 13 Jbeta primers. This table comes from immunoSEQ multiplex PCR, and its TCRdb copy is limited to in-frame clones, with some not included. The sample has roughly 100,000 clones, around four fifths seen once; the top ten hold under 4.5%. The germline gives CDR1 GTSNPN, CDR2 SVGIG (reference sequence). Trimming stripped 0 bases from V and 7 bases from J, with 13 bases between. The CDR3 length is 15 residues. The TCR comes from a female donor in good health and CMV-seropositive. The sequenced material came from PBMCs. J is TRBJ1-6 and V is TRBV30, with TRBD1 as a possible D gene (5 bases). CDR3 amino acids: CAWSVEGALNSPLHF. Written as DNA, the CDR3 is TGTGCCTGGAGTGTAGAAGGGGCGCTCAATTCACCCCTCCACTTT.